The 28 T cell receptor beta chains given below trace back to one sample, sequenced in a study of Graves' ophthalmopathy and Graves' hyperthyroidism. Beta-chain TCR CDR3 regions were amplified from RNA transcripts. HTBI primers were employed in first-round RT-PCR, then a second-round multiplex PCR followed. MiXCR, applied by TCRdb to the multiplex PCR reads, yields one record per CDR3 protein. The profile shows 500,000 to 700,000 distinct CDR3 sequences, less than 45% of them singletons. The sample was peripheral blood or thyroid tissue (not recorded which). The receptors here all came from an adult man with Graves' hyperthyroidism.

This clonotype showed up many times. The rearrangement links TRBV25-1 to TRBJ2-7; 9 nucleotides match TRBD1. V shed 2 bases, J shed 0 bases, and the junction held 8 bases outside the gene matches. The germline V gene has CDR1 MGHDK and CDR2 SYGVNS. The CDR3 has 17 residues. The CDR3 sequence is CASSESITTGGSYEQYF. The DNA for the CDR3 is TGTGCCAGCAGTGAAAGCATTACGACAGGGGGCTCCTACGAGCAGTACTTC.

J is TRBJ2-5 and V is TRBV7-9; weak D call: TRBD1 (6 bases). Trimming removed 3 bases at V and 1 base at J, with 12 bases between. From germline, CDR1 is SEHNR and CDR2 FQNEAQ (reference sequence). This CDR3 contains 15 residues. This CDR3 is CASSLEDSTQETQYF. CDR3 nucleotides: TGTGCCAGCAGCTTGGAGGACAGTACCCAAGAGACCCAGTACTTC.

The sample holds many counts of this clonotype. This sequence joins TRBV7-9 and TRBJ1-2; no definite D call. Per the germline V gene, CDR1 is SEHNR and CDR2 is FQNEAQ (reference sequence). This CDR3 spans 13 amino acids. Between the trimmed V and J ends, which lost 2 bases and 2 bases, there was a span of 6 bases. DNA of the CDR3: TGTGCCAGCAGCTTAACACAGAACTATGGCTACACCTTC. It codes for CASSLTQNYGYTF.

This clonotype was detected ten times or more. The chain combines TRBV19 with TRBJ2-2, with a weak D call TRBD1 (6 bases). The CDR3 sequence is 15 residues long. V was clipped by 3 bases and J by 4 bases, with 12 bases between them. The germline gives CDR1 LNHDA, CDR2 SQIVND (reference sequence). The DNA for the CDR3 is TGTGCCAGTAGTATCCTGGGGGCAGGCACCGGGGAGCTGTTTTTT. It codes for CASSILGAGTGELFF.

With respect to this clonotype: A read error is possible here, since a much larger clone lies one base away. This chain joins TRBV2 and TRBJ1-4; D remains unclear. Trimming removed 8 bases at V and 7 bases at J, with 5 bases between. This CDR3 is built from 10 residues. The germline V gene encodes CDR1 SNHLY and CDR2 FYNNEI. The CDR3 DNA is TGTGCCAGCCGCTGTGAAAAACTGTTTTTT. It is translated as CASRCEKLFF.

The gene calls are TRBV5-4 and TRBJ1-5; 7 positions match TRBD1. With V trimmed by 2 bases and J by 11 bases, 10 bases remained unmatched. This CDR3 has 14 residues. The germline V gene encodes CDR1 SGHNT and CDR2 YYREEE (reference sequence). This CDR3 reads CASSLAGQKETQHF. DNA for the CDR3: TGTGCCAGCAGCTTAGCGGGACAGAAGGAGACCCAGCATTTT.

This clonotype was counted many times. The chain's CDR3 is CASSLDNKAFF. DNA for the CDR3: TGCGCCAGCAGCTTGGACAACAAAGCTTTCTTT. The chain recombines TRBV5-1 with TRBJ1-1; D gene unclear. V lost 0 bases to trimming and J lost 9 bases, with 6 bases between them. The CDR3 spans 11 residues. Per germline, CDR1 SGHRS and CDR2 YFSETQ.

As regards this clonotype: The junction does not match germline at one end; this may be a read error. The V call is TRBV7-9, the J call TRBJ2-2; D perhaps matches TRBD1 (6 bases). Germline CDR1 is SEHNR and CDR2 is FQNEAQ (reference sequence). This CDR3 has 15 amino acids. Written as DNA, the CDR3 is TGCGCCAGCAGCTTGCTACAGGGTAACGCCGGGGAGCTGTTTTTT. It specifies CASSLLQGNAGELFF.

The gene calls are TRBV20-1 and TRBJ2-5; the match to TRBD2 covers 10 bases. The CDR3 runs 15 residues. Germline V gene lookup returns CDR1 DFQATT and CDR2 SNEGSKA (reference sequence). V shed 6 bases, J shed 5 bases, and the junction held 12 bases outside the gene matches. This chain's CDR3 is CSAHTSGTASETQYF. CDR3 nucleotides: TGCAGTGCGCACACTAGCGGGACAGCCTCGGAGACCCAGTACTTC.

This chain connects TRBV7-9 to TRBJ2-2; D may be TRBD1 (6 bases). There are 14 residues in the CDR3. Germline V gene data show CDR1 as SEHNR and CDR2 as FQNEAQ (reference sequence). Trimming took 5 bases from V and 7 from J, leaving 14 bases between them. CDR3 region: CASSLRSGDGELFF. Written as DNA, the CDR3 is TGTGCCAGCAGCCTAAGATCAGGGGACGGGGAGCTGTTTTTT.

The DNA of the CDR3 is TGTGCCAGCAGGGGACAGGGACTCTCCTCTGGGGCCAACGTCCTGACTTTC. It yields the protein CASRGQGLSSGANVLTF. The chain couples TRBV7-9 to TRBJ2-6, with 9 nucleotides matching TRBD1. CDR1 and CDR2 (germline): SEHNR, FQNEAQ (reference sequence). The J segment lost 0 bases and the V segment lost 6 bases, leaving 6 bases of the junction unmatched. CDR3 length equals 17 residues.

This clonotype was counted ten times or more. The chain couples TRBV5-6 to TRBJ2-7, with TRBD2 identical over 7 bases. This CDR3 has 15 amino acids. Looked up from germline, CDR1 is SGHDT and CDR2 is YYEEEE. V lost 2 bases to trimming and J lost 1 base; unmatched junction nucleotides: 6. The CDR3 DNA sequence: TGTGCCAGCAGCTTCGGCGGGAGCCTGTCCTACGAGCAGTACTTC. It is translated as CASSFGGSLSYEQYF.

This clonotype was seen at least ten times. The rearrangement uses TRBV9 and TRBJ1-5; TRBD1 matches at 10 bases. V lost 4 bases and J lost 5; bases outside the gene matches: 6. In germline, CDR1 is SGDLS, CDR2 YYNGEE. The CDR3 length is 15 residues. The CDR3 sequence: CASSISGTGDQPQHF. The CDR3 coding sequence is TGTGCCAGCAGCATCTCCGGGACAGGGGATCAGCCCCAGCATTTT.

This clonotype was detected many times. The V and J genes are TRBV7-8 and TRBJ2-7, with TRBD2 identical over 7 bases. Germline CDR1 and CDR2: SGHVS and FQNEAQ. CDR3 length equals 15 residues. V lost 5 bases and J lost 2; bases outside the gene matches: 9. CDR3 sequence: CASSEHRTRTYEQYF. The CDR3 nucleotides read TGTGCCAGCAGCGAGCACAGGACTAGGACCTACGAGCAGTACTTC.

This clonotype was recorded at least ten times. The genes are TRBV24-1 and TRBJ2-2; the D gene is possibly TRBD2 (6 bases). The V and J ends lost 9 bases and 7 bases respectively, with 14 bases between them. In germline, CDR1 is KGHDR, CDR2 SFDVKD. The CDR3 length is 13 residues. The CDR3 DNA follows: TGTGCCACCTCGAGGGGAGGAATCGGGGAGCTGTTTTTT. It specifies CATSRGGIGELFF.

This clonotype has more than one count but fewer than ten. The chain uses TRBV29-1 and TRBJ1-2; D perhaps matches TRBD1 (6 bases). CDR3 length equals 13 residues. Germline-derived CDR1 and CDR2 are SQVTM and ANQGSEA. V dropped 4 bases and J dropped 3 bases, with 12 bases sitting between them. The CDR3 loop is CSVGRGGDYGYTF. CDR3 DNA sequence: TGCAGCGTTGGAAGGGGGGGCGACTATGGCTACACCTTC.

The gene calls are TRBV30 and TRBJ1-2; D is perhaps TRBD1 (5 bases). Trimming shortened V by 3 bases and J by 4 bases, and 15 bases separated the two germline ends. The CDR3 covers 14 residues. Germline V CDR1 and CDR2: GTSNPN, SVGIG (reference sequence). CDR3 amino acids: CAWSLQGYGYGYTF. In DNA form, the CDR3 reads TGTGCCTGGAGCCTCCAGGGATACGGCTATGGCTACACCTTC.

This clonotype was seen repeatedly, ten times or more. The chain couples TRBV6-6 to TRBJ1-1; the D is unclear. The CDR3 runs 13 residues. The V and J ends lost 10 bases and 1 base respectively, with 13 bases between them. Germline V gives CDR1 MNHNY, CDR2 SVGAGI (reference sequence). This chain's CDR3 is CATFVLTNTEAFF. The CDR3 DNA sequence: TGTGCCACGTTTGTGCTTACGAACACTGAAGCTTTCTTT.

The table lists this clonotype with many counts. The chain has TRBV5-1 and TRBJ2-7, with D perhaps TRBD1 or TRBD2 (6 bases each). The V gene's germline CDR1 is SGHRS and CDR2 YFSETQ. The germline V and J ends were trimmed by 4 bases and 2 bases, with 16 bases remaining between them. The CDR3 consists of 15 residues. CDR3 amino acids: CASSPRGGGPYEQYF. As DNA, the CDR3 is TGCGCCAGCAGCCCCCGCGGAGGGGGACCCTACGAGCAGTACTTC.

This clonotype was found many times. V usage is TRBV5-1 and J usage is TRBJ2-7, with D possibly being TRBD1 (5 bases). Trimming pared 3 bases from V and 2 bases from J, leaving 9 bases between. This CDR3 has 13 amino acids. Germline V lookup: CDR1 SGHRS, CDR2 YFSETQ. The CDR3 reads CASSWGFTYEQYF. The CDR3 coding sequence is TGCGCCAGCAGCTGGGGCTTTACCTACGAGCAGTACTTC.

The rearrangement links TRBV4-1 to TRBJ1-5; D might be TRBD1 (5 bases). The length of the CDR3 is 13 residues. Germline V lookup: CDR1 MGHRA, CDR2 YSYEKL. V dropped 10 bases and J dropped 3 bases, with 13 bases sitting between them. The CDR3 DNA follows: TGCGCCACCGGGACCCTGGACAATCAGCCCCAGCATTTT. Translation gives CATGTLDNQPQHF.

This clonotype was seen repeatedly, ten times or more. The chain employs TRBV6-5 and TRBJ1-5; possibly TRBD1 for D (6 bases). Trimming stripped 6 bases from V and 3 bases from J, with 12 bases between. The CDR3 is made up of 14 amino acids. The V gene's germline CDR1 is MNHEY and CDR2 SVGAGI. This CDR3 reads CASRMQGHNQPQHF. The CDR3 DNA reads TGTGCCAGCAGAATGCAGGGACACAATCAGCCCCAGCATTTT.

The sample holds many counts of this clonotype. The genes are TRBV19 and TRBJ2-6; possible D gene TRBD2, 5 bases. This CDR3 is built from 16 residues. V was shortened by 7 bases and J by 0 bases, with 13 bases between the two germline ends. Germline V gene lookup returns CDR1 LNHDA and CDR2 SQIVND (reference sequence). The CDR3 is CASTYGLTSGANVLTF. The CDR3 nucleotides are TGTGCCAGTACCTATGGACTGACCTCTGGGGCCAACGTCCTGACTTTC.

V usage is TRBV12-3 or TRBV12-4 and J usage is TRBJ1-3; possibly TRBD1 for D (6 bases). V shed 5 bases and J shed 5 bases, with 16 bases lying between them. The length of the CDR3 is 15 residues. Written as DNA, the CDR3 is TGTGCCAGCAGTCCACAGGGATCCCGTCGAAACACCATATATTTT. Encoded protein: CASSPQGSRRNTIYF.

With regard to this clonotype: The junction departs from germline at one end; a sequencing error may be responsible. The chain combines TRBV29-1 with TRBJ1-1; no reliable D call. Per the germline V gene, CDR1 is SQVTM and CDR2 is ANQGSEA. The CDR3 has 13 residues. In DNA form, the CDR3 reads TGCAGCGTTGAGGTGTGGGAGAACACTGAGGCTTTCTTT. Translation: CSVEVWENTEAFF. The variable domain in full, with the rest retrieved from reference TRBV29-1 and TRBJ1-1, is SAVISQKPSRDICQRGTSLTIQCQVDSQVTMMFWYRQQPGQSLTLIATANQGSEATYESGFVIDKFPISRPNLTFSTLTVSNMSPEDSSIYLCSVEVWENTEAFFGQGTRLTVV.

The chain combines TRBV15 with TRBJ2-3; 7 bases map to TRBD2. V shed 5 bases and J 2 bases; nucleotides not matched to a gene: 10. Germline V gene data show CDR1 as LNHNV and CDR2 as YYDKDF (reference sequence). This CDR3 comprises 16 residues. The CDR3 spells CATSPGEGGSTDTQYF. The DNA of the CDR3 is TGTGCCACCAGCCCCGGGGAGGGAGGGTCCACAGATACGCAGTATTTT.

This clonotype was observed many times. The gene calls are TRBV6-5 and TRBJ2-5; 7 bases match TRBD1. The trim removed 5 bases at V and 5 bases at J, leaving 8 bases unmatched. Germline loops: CDR1 MNHEY, CDR2 SVGAGI. The CDR3 is 14 amino acids. The CDR3 DNA reads as TGTGCCAGCAGTGACCACAGGGGTTACGAGACCCAGTACTTC. This translates into CASSDHRGYETQYF.

The CDR3 sequence is CSARDTGSTSNTEAFF. The CDR3 DNA is TGCAGTGCTAGAGACACCGGGTCCACCTCGAACACTGAAGCTTTCTTT. The chain employs TRBV20-1 and TRBJ1-1; no clear D gene. CDR1 and CDR2 (germline): DFQATT, SNEGSKA (reference sequence). The CDR3 runs to 16 residues. V shed 0 bases and J shed 1 base, with 15 bases lying between them.